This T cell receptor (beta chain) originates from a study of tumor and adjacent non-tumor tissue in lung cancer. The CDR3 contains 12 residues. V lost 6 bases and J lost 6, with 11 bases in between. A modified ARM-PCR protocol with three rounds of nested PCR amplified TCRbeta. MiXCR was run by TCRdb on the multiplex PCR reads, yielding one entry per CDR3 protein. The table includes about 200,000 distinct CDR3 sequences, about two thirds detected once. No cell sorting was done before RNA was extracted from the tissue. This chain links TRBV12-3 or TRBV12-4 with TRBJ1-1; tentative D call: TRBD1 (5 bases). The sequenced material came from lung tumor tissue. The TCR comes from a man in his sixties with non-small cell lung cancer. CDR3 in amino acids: CASRLTDAEAFF. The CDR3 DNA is TGTGCCAGCAGACTGACAGATGCTGAAGCTTTCTTT.